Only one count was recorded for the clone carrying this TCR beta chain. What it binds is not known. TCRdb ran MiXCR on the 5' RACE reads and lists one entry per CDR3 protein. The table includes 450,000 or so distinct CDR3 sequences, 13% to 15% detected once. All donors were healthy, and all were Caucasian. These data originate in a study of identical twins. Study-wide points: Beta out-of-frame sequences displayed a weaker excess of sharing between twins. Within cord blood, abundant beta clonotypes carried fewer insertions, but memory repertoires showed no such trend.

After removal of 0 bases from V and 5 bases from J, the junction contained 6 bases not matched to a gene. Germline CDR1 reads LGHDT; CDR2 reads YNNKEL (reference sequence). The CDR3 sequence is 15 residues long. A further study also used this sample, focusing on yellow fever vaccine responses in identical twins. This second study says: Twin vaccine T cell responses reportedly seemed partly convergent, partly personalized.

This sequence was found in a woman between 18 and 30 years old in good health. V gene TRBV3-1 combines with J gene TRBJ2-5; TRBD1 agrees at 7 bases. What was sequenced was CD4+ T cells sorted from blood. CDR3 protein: CASSQDLRGLETQYF. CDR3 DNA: TGTGCCAGCAGCCAAGATCTGAGGGGGCTGGAGACCCAGTACTTC.